What follows is one T cell receptor beta chain and its context. Trimming removed 4 bases from V and 5 bases from J; junction bases left unmatched: 8. Germline-derived CDR1 and CDR2 are KGHSH and LQKENI. This CDR3 contains 14 residues. This sample is part of a study of blood T cell repertoires in COVID-19. Study-level information: Some COVID-19 samples were acute and others convalescent; all came from the United States, Italy and Spain. T cells, B-cell-depleted T cells, or PBMCs provided the cDNA or gDNA that served as material.

Per the authors' pipeline: Counts of nucleated cells, estimated from reference gene primer amplification, were obtained. Method: immunoSEQ multiplex PCR; TCRdb's copy keeps in-frame clones and lacks some. That table is the source of V, J and clone size, and D and trimming were worked out from the DNA. Here the sample spans 65,000 to 80,000 clones, about four fifths being singletons. Sequenced: peripheral blood. J is TRBJ2-7 and V is TRBV18; the match to TRBD1 covers 7 bases. The clonotype was recovered from a human donor in a cohort sampled during active COVID-19. DNA for the CDR3: TGTGCCAGCTCACTCAGACAGGGCGAAGACGAGCAGTACTTC. This translates into CASSLRQGEDEQYF.